These 2 T cell receptor beta chains share one sample of origin, sequenced in a study of breast tumors, draining lymph nodes, adjacent tissues. TCRdb itself ran the multiplex PCR reads through MiXCR, one entry per CDR3 protein. The sample lists around 130,000 distinct CDR3 sequences; around 21% were seen once. Breast cancer patients provided tissue from their axillary draining lymph nodes. The sample comprised axillary lymph node tissue. The receptors stem from a female donor with breast cancer. Some clones in this sample may be carry-over from other donors' samples.

This clonotype was detected many times. The chain combines TRBV3-1 with TRBJ2-7; 11 nucleotides agree with TRBD1. Per the germline V gene, CDR1 is LGHDT and CDR2 is YNNKEL (reference sequence). V lost 5 bases to trimming and J lost 6 bases; unmatched junction nucleotides: 6. The CDR3 runs to 14 residues. CDR3 amino acids: CASSADRGQLEQYF. The CDR3 coding sequence is TGTGCCAGCAGCGCGGACAGGGGGCAGCTCGAGCAGTACTTC.

This clonotype was counted ten times or more. DNA for the CDR3: TGTGCCAGCAGCCAAGACGGGACAGGGGCCTATGGCTACACCTTC. It translates to CASSQDGTGAYGYTF. The chain combines TRBV3-1 with TRBJ1-2; 10 bases fit TRBD1. The junction had 2 bases not matched to a gene; V was cut back by 0 bases and J by 4 bases. The CDR3 sequence is 15 residues long. Per germline, CDR1 LGHDT and CDR2 YNNKEL (reference sequence).